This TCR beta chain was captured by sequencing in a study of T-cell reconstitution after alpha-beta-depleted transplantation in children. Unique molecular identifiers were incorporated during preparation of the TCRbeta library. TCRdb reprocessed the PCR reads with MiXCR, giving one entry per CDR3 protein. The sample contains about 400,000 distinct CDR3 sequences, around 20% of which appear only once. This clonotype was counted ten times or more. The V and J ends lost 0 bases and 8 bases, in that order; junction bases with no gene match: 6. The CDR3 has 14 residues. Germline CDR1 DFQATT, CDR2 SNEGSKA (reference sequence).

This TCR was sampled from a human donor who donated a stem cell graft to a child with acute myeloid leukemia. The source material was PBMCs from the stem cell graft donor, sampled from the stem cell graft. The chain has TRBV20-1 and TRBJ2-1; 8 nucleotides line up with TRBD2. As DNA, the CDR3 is TGCAGTGCTAGAGAGCGGGAGGTTATAGATGAGCAGTTCTTC. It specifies CSAREREVIDEQFF.